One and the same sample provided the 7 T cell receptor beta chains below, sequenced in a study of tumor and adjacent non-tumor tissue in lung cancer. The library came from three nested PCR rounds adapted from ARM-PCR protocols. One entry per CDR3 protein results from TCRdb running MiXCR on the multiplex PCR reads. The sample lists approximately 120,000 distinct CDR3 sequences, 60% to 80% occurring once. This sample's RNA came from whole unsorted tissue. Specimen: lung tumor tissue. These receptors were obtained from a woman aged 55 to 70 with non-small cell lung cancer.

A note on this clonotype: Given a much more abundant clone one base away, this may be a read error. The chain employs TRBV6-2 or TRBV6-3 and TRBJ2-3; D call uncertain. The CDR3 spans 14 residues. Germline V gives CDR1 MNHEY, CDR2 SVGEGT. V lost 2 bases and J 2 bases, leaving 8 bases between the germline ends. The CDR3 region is CASSYGQFTDTQYF. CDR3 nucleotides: TGTGCCAGCAGTTACGGGCAGTTCACAGATACGCAGTATTTT.

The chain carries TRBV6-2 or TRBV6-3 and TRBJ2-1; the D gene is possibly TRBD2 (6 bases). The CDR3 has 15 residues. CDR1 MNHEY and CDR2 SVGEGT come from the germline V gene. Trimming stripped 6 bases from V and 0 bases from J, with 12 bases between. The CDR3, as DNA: TGTGCCAGCAGACCCGGGGGAGACTCCTACAATGAGCAGTTCTTC. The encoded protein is CASRPGGDSYNEQFF.

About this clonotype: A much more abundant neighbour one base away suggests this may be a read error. As DNA, the CDR3 is TGCAGCGTTGGGCGGGAGGGAGTCAAAAACATTCAGTACTTC. Amino acids: CSVGREGVKNIQYF. This chain links TRBV29-1 with TRBJ2-4, with 9 nucleotides matching TRBD2. With V trimmed by 4 bases and J by 3 bases, 4 bases remained unmatched. Germline V CDR1 and CDR2: SQVTM, ANQGSEA. This CDR3 is 14 amino acids long.

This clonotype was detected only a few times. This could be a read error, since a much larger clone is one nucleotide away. The CDR3 DNA reads as TGTGTCAGCAGTTCCATAAGCGGGAGCGGATGGGAGCAGTTCTTC. It codes for CVSSSISGSGWEQFF. The V gene is TRBV6-2 or TRBV6-3, the J gene TRBJ2-1, with TRBD2 matching over 8 bases. Germline CDR1 and CDR2: MNHEY and SVGEGT. This CDR3 is 15 amino acids long.

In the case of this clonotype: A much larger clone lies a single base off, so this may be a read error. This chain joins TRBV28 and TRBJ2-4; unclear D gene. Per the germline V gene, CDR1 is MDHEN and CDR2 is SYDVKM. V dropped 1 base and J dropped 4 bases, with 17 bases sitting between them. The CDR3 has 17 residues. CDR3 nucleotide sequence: TGTGCCAGCAGTTTATTGGCGGACCCCGTGGGGAAAAACATTCAGTACTTC. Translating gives CASSLLADPVGKNIQYF. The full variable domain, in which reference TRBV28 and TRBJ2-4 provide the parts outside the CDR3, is DVKVTQSSRYLVKRTGEKVFLECVQDMDHENMFWYRQDPGLGLRLIYFSYDVKMKEKGDIPEGYSVSREKKERFSLILESASTNQTSMYLCASSLLADPVGKNIQYFGAGTRLSVL.

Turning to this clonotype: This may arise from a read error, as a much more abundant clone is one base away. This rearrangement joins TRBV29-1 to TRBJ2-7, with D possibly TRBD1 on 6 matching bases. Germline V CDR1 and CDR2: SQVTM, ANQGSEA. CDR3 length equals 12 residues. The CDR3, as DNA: TGCAGCGTCCTGATACAGGGCTACGGGCAGTACTTC. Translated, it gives CSVLIQGYGQYF.

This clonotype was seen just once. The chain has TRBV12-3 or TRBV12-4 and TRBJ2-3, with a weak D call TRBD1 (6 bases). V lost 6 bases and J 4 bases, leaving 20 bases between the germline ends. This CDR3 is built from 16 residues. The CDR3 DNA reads TGTGCCAGCAGATCCGTTTGGACAGCAAGCGCAGATACGCAGTATTTT. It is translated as CASRSVWTASADTQYF.